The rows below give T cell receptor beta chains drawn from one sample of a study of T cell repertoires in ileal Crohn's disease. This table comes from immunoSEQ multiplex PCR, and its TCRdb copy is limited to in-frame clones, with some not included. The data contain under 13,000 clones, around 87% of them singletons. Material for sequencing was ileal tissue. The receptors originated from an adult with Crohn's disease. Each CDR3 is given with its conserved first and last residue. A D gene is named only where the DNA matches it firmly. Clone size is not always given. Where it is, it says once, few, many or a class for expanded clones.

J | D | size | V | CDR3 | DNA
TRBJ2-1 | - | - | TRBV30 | CACPLRGYGEQFF | TGTGCCTGCCCCCTAAGAGGGTACGGTGAGCAGTTCTTC
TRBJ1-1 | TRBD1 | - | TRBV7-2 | CASSSHEGQGAFF | TGTGCCAGCAGCTCCCACGAGGGACAGGGGGCTTTCTTT
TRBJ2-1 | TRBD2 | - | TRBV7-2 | CASSLRAGGLGTYNEQFF | TGTGCCAGCAGCTTAAGGGCGGGAGGGTTAGGTACCTACAATGAGCAGTTCTTC
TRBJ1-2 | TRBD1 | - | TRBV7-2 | CASSLAVTGVSGYTF | TGTGCCAGCAGCTTAGCGGTGACAGGGGTCAGTGGCTACACCTTC
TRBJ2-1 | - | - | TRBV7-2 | CASSYGRGEQFF | TGTGCCAGCAGCTATGGACGGGGTGAGCAGTTCTTC
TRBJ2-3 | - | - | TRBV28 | CASKGGFSTDTQYF | TGTGCCAGCAAGGGCGGCTTTAGCACAGATACGCAGTATTTT
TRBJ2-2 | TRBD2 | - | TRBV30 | CAWSVHGRAGELFF | TGTGCCTGGAGTGTACACGGGAGGGCCGGGGAGCTGTTTTTT
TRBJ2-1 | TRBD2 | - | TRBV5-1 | CASSLRTSGGGYNEQFF | TGCGCCAGCAGCCTCCGGACTAGCGGGGGGGGTTACAATGAGCAGTTCTTC
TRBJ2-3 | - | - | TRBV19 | CASNGGRDTQYF | TGTGCCAGTAACGGGGGCCGGGATACGCAGTATTTT
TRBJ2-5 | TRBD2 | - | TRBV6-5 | CASSFLAGGQETQYF | TGTGCCAGCAGTTTTTTAGCGGGTGGGCAAGAGACCCAGTACTTC
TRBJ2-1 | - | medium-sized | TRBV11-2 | CASSSSGPSPEQFF | TGTGCCAGCAGCAGCTCCGGGCCAAGCCCTGAGCAGTTCTTC
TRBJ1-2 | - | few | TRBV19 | CASIGWGSGREYGYTF | TGTGCCAGTATCGGATGGGGTTCGGGCAGGGAATATGGCTACACCTTC
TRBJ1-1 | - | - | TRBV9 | CASSVVVLSGSTNTEAFF | TGTGCCAGCAGCGTAGTAGTACTCTCCGGGTCTACAAACACTGAAGCTTTCTTT
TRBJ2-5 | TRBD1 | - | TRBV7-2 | CASSGQGGGETQYF | TGTGCCAGCAGCGGACAGGGAGGCGGAGAGACCCAGTACTTC
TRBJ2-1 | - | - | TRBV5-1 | CASSSGGTTQTYNEQFF | TGCGCCAGCAGCTCCGGGGGGACAACGCAGACCTACAATGAGCAGTTCTTC
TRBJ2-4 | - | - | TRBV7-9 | CASSINAIAKNIQYF | TGTGCCAGCAGCATAAACGCCATAGCCAAAAACATTCAGTACTTC
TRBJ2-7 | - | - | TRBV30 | CAWTEGPHYEQYF | TGTGCCTGGACTGAAGGGCCCCACTACGAGCAGTACTTC
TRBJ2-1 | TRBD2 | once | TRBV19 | CASASGSGSYNEQFF | TGTGCCAGTGCTAGCGGGAGCGGGTCCTACAATGAGCAGTTCTTC
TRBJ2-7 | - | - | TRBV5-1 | CASTRASGDYEQYF | TGCGCCAGCACCCGGGCCTCTGGGGACTACGAGCAGTACTTC
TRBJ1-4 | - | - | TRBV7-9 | CASSVLGGVGNEKLFF | TGTGCCAGCAGCGTGCTCGGGGGCGTGGGTAATGAAAAACTGTTTTTT
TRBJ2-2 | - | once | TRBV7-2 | CASSFGGSGELFF | TGTGCCAGCAGCTTTGGGGGGAGCGGGGAGCTGTTTTTT
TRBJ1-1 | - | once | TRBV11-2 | CASSSTDGREAFF | TGTGCCAGCAGCTCTACCGACGGTCGTGAAGCTTTCTTT
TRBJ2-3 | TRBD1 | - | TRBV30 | CAWIRTGGTDTQYF | TGTGCCTGGATTCGGACAGGGGGGACAGATACGCAGTATTTT
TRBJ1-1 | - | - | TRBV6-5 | CASSYSGIGTEAFF | TGTGCCAGCAGTTACTCAGGGATTGGGACTGAAGCTTTCTTT
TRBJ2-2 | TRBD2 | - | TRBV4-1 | CASSQGRASGVDGELFF | TGCGCCAGCAGCCAAGGACGAGCGAGCGGGGTAGACGGGGAGCTGTTTTTT
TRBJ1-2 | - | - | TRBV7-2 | CASRTTGPNGYTF | TGTGCCAGCAGGACGACAGGCCCTAACGGCTACACCTTC
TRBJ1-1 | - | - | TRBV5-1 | CASSLGSIGTEAFF | TGCGCCAGCTCCTTAGGGAGTATTGGGACTGAAGCTTTCTTT
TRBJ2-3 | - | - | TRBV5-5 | CASSLRAPDTQYF | TGTGCCAGCAGCTTAAGAGCGCCCGATACGCAGTATTTT
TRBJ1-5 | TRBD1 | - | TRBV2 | CASSPGTGIRQPQHF | TGTGCCAGCAGCCCTGGGACAGGGATCAGGCAGCCCCAGCATTTT
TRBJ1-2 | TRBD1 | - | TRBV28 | CASSSGTGPTYGYTF | TGTGCCAGCAGTTCCGGGACAGGGCCTACTTATGGCTACACCTTC
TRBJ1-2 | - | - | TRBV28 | CASSFRGGRFYGYTF | TGTGCCAGCAGTTTTCGAGGCGGGCGTTTCTATGGCTACACCTTC
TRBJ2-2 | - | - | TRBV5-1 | CASSLTGDTGELFF | TGCGCCAGCAGCTTAACGGGAGACACCGGGGAGCTGTTTTTT
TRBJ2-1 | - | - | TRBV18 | CASSPANEQFF | TGTGCCAGCTCACCCGCCAATGAGCAGTTCTTC
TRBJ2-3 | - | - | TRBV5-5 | CASSLLTDTQYF | TGTGCCAGCAGCCTCCTCACAGATACGCAGTATTTT
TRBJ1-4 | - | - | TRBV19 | CASSIVHLATNEKLFF | TGTGCCAGTAGTATAGTACACCTCGCAACTAATGAAAAACTGTTTTTT
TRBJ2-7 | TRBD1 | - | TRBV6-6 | CASSYGGQGGEQYF | TGTGCCAGCAGTTACGGGGGACAGGGAGGAGAGCAGTACTTC
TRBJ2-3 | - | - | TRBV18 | CASSPQTLTDTQYF | TGTGCCAGCTCACCACAGACCCTTACAGATACGCAGTATTTT
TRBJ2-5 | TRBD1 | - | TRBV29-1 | CSVDGSGQGSVMETQYF | TGCAGCGTTGACGGGTCGGGACAGGGATCAGTCATGGAGACCCAGTACTTC
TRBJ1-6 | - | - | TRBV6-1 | CASSGQGSAYNSPLHF | TGTGCCAGCAGTGGCCAAGGTTCTGCCTATAATTCACCCCTCCACTTT
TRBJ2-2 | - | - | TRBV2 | CASSSNTGELFF | TGTGCCAGCAGCTCAAACACCGGGGAGCTGTTTTTT
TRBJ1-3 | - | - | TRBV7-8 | CASSLRDSGNTIYF | TGTGCCAGCAGCTTAAGAGACTCTGGAAACACCATATATTTT
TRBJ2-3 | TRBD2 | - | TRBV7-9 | CASSFGTSGRSRTTQYF | TGTGCCAGCAGCTTCGGGACTAGCGGGAGGTCTCGGACTACGCAGTATTTT
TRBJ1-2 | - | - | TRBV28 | CASSKGDFYGYTF | TGTGCCAGCAGTAAAGGGGATTTCTATGGCTACACCTTC